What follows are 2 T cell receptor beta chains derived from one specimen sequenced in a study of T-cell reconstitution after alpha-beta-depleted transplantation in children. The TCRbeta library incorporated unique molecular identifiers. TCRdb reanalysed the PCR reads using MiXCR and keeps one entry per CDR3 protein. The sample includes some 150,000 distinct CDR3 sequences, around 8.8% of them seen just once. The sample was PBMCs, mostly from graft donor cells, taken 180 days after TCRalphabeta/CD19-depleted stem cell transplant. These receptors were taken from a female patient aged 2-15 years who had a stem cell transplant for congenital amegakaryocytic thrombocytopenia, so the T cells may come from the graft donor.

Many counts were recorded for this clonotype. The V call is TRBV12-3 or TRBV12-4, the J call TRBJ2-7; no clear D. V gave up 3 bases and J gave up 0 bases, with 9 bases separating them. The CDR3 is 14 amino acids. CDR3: CASSLVRNSYEQYF. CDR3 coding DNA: TGTGCCAGCAGTTTGGTCCGCAACTCCTACGAGCAGTACTTC.

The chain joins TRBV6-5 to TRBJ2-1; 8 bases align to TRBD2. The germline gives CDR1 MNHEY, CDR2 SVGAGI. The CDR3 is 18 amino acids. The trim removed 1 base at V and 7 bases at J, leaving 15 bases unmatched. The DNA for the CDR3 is TGTGCCAGCAGTTACTATTCCCCCCTAGCGGGTTCCGATAATGAGCAGTTCTTC. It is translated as CASSYYSPLAGSDNEQFF.